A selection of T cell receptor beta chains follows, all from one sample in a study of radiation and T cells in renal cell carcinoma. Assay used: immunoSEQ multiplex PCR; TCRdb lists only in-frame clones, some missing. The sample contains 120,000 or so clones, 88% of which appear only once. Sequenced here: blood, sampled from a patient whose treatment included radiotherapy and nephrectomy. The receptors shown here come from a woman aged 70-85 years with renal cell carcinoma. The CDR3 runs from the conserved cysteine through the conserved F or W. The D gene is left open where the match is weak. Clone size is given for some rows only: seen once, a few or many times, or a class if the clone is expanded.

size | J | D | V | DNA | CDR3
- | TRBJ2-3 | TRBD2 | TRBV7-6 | TGTGCCAGCAGCTATCTCGGGGGGGCCGGCACAGATACGCAGTATTTT | CASSYLGGAGTDTQYF
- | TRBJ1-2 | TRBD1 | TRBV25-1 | TGTGCCAGCAGTGCCGGGACAGGGGGCGCCTATGGCTACACCTTC | CASSAGTGGAYGYTF
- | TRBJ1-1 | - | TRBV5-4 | TGTGCCAGCAGCTACCGATTCCGGGAAGCGGCTTTCTTT | CASSYRFREAAFF
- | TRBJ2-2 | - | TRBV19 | TGTGCCAGTAGTGGGCAGTCGAACACCGGGGAGCTGTTTTTT | CASSGQSNTGELFF
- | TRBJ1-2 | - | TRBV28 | TGTGCCAGCAGTTCGGGAGGCCAGACTAACTATGGCTACACCTTC | CASSSGGQTNYGYTF
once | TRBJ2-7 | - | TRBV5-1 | TGCGCCAGCAGCTCGCCGGGACAACCAAGCGAGCAGTACTTC | CASSSPGQPSEQYF
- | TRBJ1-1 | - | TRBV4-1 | TGCGCCAGCAGCCAAGATAGTTCCAGGGTCACTGAAGCTTTCTTT | CASSQDSSRVTEAFF
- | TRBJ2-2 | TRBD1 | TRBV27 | TGTGCCAGCAGTTTCGGGGACAGGGTCATGAACACCGGGGAGCTGTTTTTT | CASSFGDRVMNTGELFF
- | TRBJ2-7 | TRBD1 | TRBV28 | TGTGCCAGCTCATCACAGGGACAGGGTTCCTACGAGCAGTACTTC | CASSSQGQGSYEQYF
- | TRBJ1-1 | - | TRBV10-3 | TGTGCCATCAGTGAGTCTGGGAGGAACACTGAAGCTTTCTTT | CAISESGRNTEAFF
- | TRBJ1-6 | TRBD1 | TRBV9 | TGTGCCAGCAGCGTCGACAGGGGGTATAATTCACCCCTCCACTTT | CASSVDRGYNSPLHF
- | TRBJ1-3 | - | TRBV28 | TGTGCCAGCAGTTTAGAAGTGGACACCATATATTTT | CASSLEVDTIYF